These 25 T cell receptor beta chains came from one sample sequenced in a study of early T cells in non-severe SARS-CoV-2 infection. TCRdb itself ran the 5' RACE reads through MiXCR, one entry per CDR3 protein. The sample has 48,000 or so distinct CDR3 sequences; around 13% are singletons. The sample was whole blood. These receptors were collected from an adult who was a healthcare worker with PCR-confirmed SARS-CoV-2 infection or an uninfected control (not recorded which).

The table lists this clonotype with a few counts. The chain links TRBV3-1 to TRBJ1-1, with D perhaps TRBD1 (6 bases). Germline V gene sequence: CDR1 LGHDT, CDR2 YNNKEL (reference sequence). Trimming took off 4 bases at V and 0 bases at J, with 18 bases between the two ends. The CDR3 totals 17 residues. The CDR3 sequence: CASSRYGQSPLNTEAFF. In nucleotides, the CDR3 is TGTGCCAGCAGCCGTTACGGACAGTCACCGTTGAACACTGAAGCTTTCTTT.

The genes are TRBV18 and TRBJ1-2, with 9 bases identical to TRBD1. Germline CDR1 and CDR2: KGHSH and LQKENI. V lost 2 bases, J lost 4 bases, and 5 bases stayed unmatched. This CDR3 comprises 15 residues. The CDR3 here is CASSPGQGPVYGYTF. CDR3 bases: TGTGCCAGCTCACCAGGACAGGGGCCCGTCTATGGCTACACCTTC.

This clonotype has at least ten counts. The chain carries TRBV6-2 or TRBV6-3 and TRBJ1-1; no firm D call. V was clipped by 0 bases and J by 7 bases, with 15 bases between them. The germline V gene has CDR1 MNHEY and CDR2 SVGEGT. CDR3 size: 15 residues. The CDR3, as DNA: TGTGCCAGCAGTTACTCCGTCGTTGGCAGTGGTGAAGCTTTCTTT. Its translation: CASSYSVVGSGEAFF.

This clonotype was seen only a few times. The J gene is TRBJ2-7, the V gene TRBV30; D is undetermined. The V gene's germline CDR1 is GTSNPN and CDR2 SVGIG (reference sequence). This CDR3 is built from 14 residues. Trimming took 1 base from V and 2 from J, leaving 12 bases between them. CDR3 residues: CAWSATTGAYEQYF. The CDR3 DNA sequence: TGTGCCTGGAGTGCCACGACTGGGGCCTACGAGCAGTACTTC. Full variable domain (missing parts from reference TRBV30 and TRBJ2-7): SQTIHQWPATLVQPVGSPLSLECTVEGTSNPNLYWYRQAAGRGLQLLFYSVGIGQISSEVPQNLSASRPQDRQFILSSKKLLLSDSGFYLCAWSATTGAYEQYFGPGTRLTVT.

The chain employs TRBV6-2 or TRBV6-3 and TRBJ1-2; D uncertain. Deletions cut 6 bases from V and 8 bases from J, with 16 bases between. This CDR3 is 13 amino acids long. Germline loops: CDR1 MNHEY, CDR2 SVGEGT. The CDR3 DNA reads as TGTGCCAGCAGAACGACGGATAAAAAAGGCTACACCTTC. Its protein product is CASRTTDKKGYTF.

This clonotype came up many times. The chain uses TRBV18 and TRBJ1-1, with D unclear. The ends were cut back, 4 bases at V and 0 bases at J, with 3 bases in the middle. Per germline, CDR1 KGHSH and CDR2 LQKENI. The CDR3 extends over 12 amino acids. CDR3 sequence reads: CASSQLNTEAFF. In nucleotides, the CDR3 is TGTGCCAGCTCACAGTTGAACACTGAAGCTTTCTTT.

The chain is built from TRBV20-1 and TRBJ2-7, with TRBD2 matching 7 bases. Germline loops: CDR1 DFQATT, CDR2 SNEGSKA (reference sequence). Trimming removed 3 bases from V and 0 bases from J; junction bases left unmatched: 2. The CDR3 covers 13 residues. The CDR3 loop reads CSARSGTSYEQYF. CDR3 bases: TGCAGTGCTAGGAGCGGGACCTCCTACGAGCAGTACTTC.

This clonotype was recorded many times. This sequence joins TRBV7-9 and TRBJ1-1; D is unclear. This CDR3 has 12 residues. CDR1 and CDR2 from the germline V gene are SEHNR and FQNEAQ (reference sequence). V lost 5 bases and J 4 bases, leaving 8 bases between the germline ends. CDR3 in amino acids: CASSGLGTEAFF. CDR3 bases: TGTGCCAGCAGCGGACTTGGCACTGAAGCTTTCTTT.

This clonotype was counted at least ten times. CDR3 bases: TGCGCCAGCAGCTTGTCTAGGACAGGACCCTACGAGCAGTACTTC. Translating it yields CASSLSRTGPYEQYF. The chain links TRBV5-1 to TRBJ2-7, with TRBD1 matching over 7 bases. This CDR3 is 15 amino acids long. With V trimmed by 1 base and J by 2 bases, 6 bases remained unmatched. The germline V gene has CDR1 SGHRS and CDR2 YFSETQ.

The chain has TRBV29-1 and TRBJ2-5; a weak D match, TRBD1 (6 bases). The V and J ends lost 6 bases and 6 bases respectively, with 14 bases between them. CDR3 length equals 12 residues. In germline, CDR1 is SQVTM, CDR2 ANQGSEA. CDR3 sequence: CSVDRIVQTQYF. The DNA for the CDR3 is TGCAGCGTAGACAGGATTGTGCAGACCCAGTACTTC. The full variable domain, with the rest looked up from reference TRBV29-1 and TRBJ2-5, is SAVISQKPSRDICQRGTSLTIQCQVDSQVTMMFWYRQQPGQSLTLIATANQGSEATYESGFVIDKFPISRPNLTFSTLTVSNMSPEDSSIYLCSVDRIVQTQYFGPGTRLLVL.

In its sample, this clonotype was seen many times. V and J are TRBV5-1 and TRBJ1-3; D is uncertain. Trimming stripped 0 bases from V and 0 bases from J, with 7 bases between. This CDR3 has 15 residues. Germline CDR1 reads SGHRS; CDR2 reads YFSETQ. The CDR3 sequence is CASSLDQISGNTIYF. Here the CDR3 DNA reads TGCGCCAGCAGCTTGGACCAAATCTCTGGAAACACCATATATTTT.

The V and J genes are TRBV6-1 and TRBJ2-3, with 9 positions matching TRBD1. Germline V gene data show CDR1 as MNHNS and CDR2 as SASEGT. The CDR3 loop spans 18 amino acids. Trimming cost V 6 bases and J 0 bases; bases outside gene matches: 13. The CDR3 protein is CASRTGQGSTSSTDTQYF. DNA of the CDR3: TGTGCCAGCAGGACTGGACAGGGGTCCACCTCTAGCACAGATACGCAGTATTTT.

This clonotype was seen ten or more times. The conserved phenylalanine or tryptophan is not found at the CDR3 terminus, so this likely reflects a read error. The chain links TRBV7-8 to TRBJ2-1, with D perhaps matching TRBD1 or TRBD2 (6 bases each). V was cut by 5 bases and J by 4 bases, with 18 bases left in between. This CDR3 is built from 16 residues. Germline V gene lookup returns CDR1 SGHVS and CDR2 FQNEAQ. The CDR3 sequence: CASSQSGGLLYNEQFS. The CDR3 DNA reads TGTGCCAGCAGCCAATCCGGGGGCCTCCTGTACAATGAGCAGTTCTCC.

This clonotype was seen ten or more times. The gene calls are TRBV9 and TRBJ1-6, with D unclear. The CDR3 length is 14 residues. Trimming removed 4 bases from V and 5 bases from J, with 10 bases in between. Germline V gives CDR1 SGDLS, CDR2 YYNGEE. The DNA of the CDR3 is TGTGCCAGCAGCATCGAGAGGGATAATTCACCCCTCCACTTT. Its translation: CASSIERDNSPLHF.

This clonotype was seen many times. The chain recombines TRBV29-1 with TRBJ2-6, with TRBD1 matching over 9 bases. Germline CDR1 SQVTM, CDR2 ANQGSEA. V was clipped by 6 bases and J by 0 bases; unmatched bases: 6. The CDR3 contains 16 residues. This CDR3 reads CSVTDRGDSGANVLTF. The CDR3 nucleotides read TGCAGCGTGACAGACAGGGGGGACTCTGGGGCCAACGTCCTGACTTTC.

Many counts were recorded for this clonotype. The V gene is TRBV6-1, the J gene TRBJ1-1; TRBD1 matches 7 bases. Germline CDR1 and CDR2: MNHNS and SASEGT. The CDR3 runs 15 residues. V was clipped by 0 bases and J by 3 bases; unmatched bases: 4. CDR3 in amino acids: CASSEAGTAYTEAFF. CDR3 nucleotide sequence: TGTGCCAGCAGTGAAGCGGGGACAGCCTACACTGAAGCTTTCTTT.

This sequence joins TRBV7-9 and TRBJ2-3; D is tentatively TRBD1 or TRBD2 (5 bases each). Germline loops: CDR1 SEHNR, CDR2 FQNEAQ (reference sequence). Trimming stripped 4 bases from V and 8 bases from J, with 7 bases between. CDR3 length: 11 residues. The CDR3 protein is CASSWGSTQYF. Here the CDR3 DNA reads TGTGCCAGCAGCTGGGGGAGTACGCAGTATTTT.

This clonotype was observed a handful of times. The CDR3 region is CASSLGTGAYNEQFF. The CDR3 DNA sequence: TGTGCCAGCAGCTTGGGGACAGGGGCTTACAATGAGCAGTTCTTC. The chain couples TRBV5-5 to TRBJ2-1; 9 bases line up with TRBD1. This CDR3 spans 15 amino acids. Germline CDR1 SGHKS, CDR2 YYEKEE (reference sequence). Trimming at V came to 0 bases and at J to 4 bases, leaving 2 bases not matched to a gene.

This rearrangement joins TRBV20-1 to TRBJ2-1; TRBD2 agrees at 8 bases. This CDR3 is built from 17 residues. Germline V gene sequence: CDR1 DFQATT, CDR2 SNEGSKA (reference sequence). J was trimmed by 7 bases and V by 8 bases; bases with no gene match: 22. CDR3 loop: CSSLGGRGATKLNEQFF. For the CDR3, the DNA is TGCAGTTCCCTAGGCGGGCGGGGGGCCACCAAGTTGAATGAGCAGTTCTTC.

The rearrangement joins TRBV2 to TRBJ1-1; D gene ambiguous. CDR1 is SNHLY and CDR2 is FYNNEI in the germline V gene. The CDR3 runs to 12 residues. Trimming shortened V by 9 bases and J by 1 base, and 9 bases separated the two germline ends. The CDR3 region is CARGRSNTEAFF. The CDR3 DNA reads TGTGCCAGAGGACGGTCGAACACTGAAGCTTTCTTT.

Many counts were recorded for this clonotype. The chain joins TRBV29-1 to TRBJ2-7; 9 bases agree with TRBD1. Per germline, CDR1 SQVTM and CDR2 ANQGSEA. CDR3 length: 12 residues. V lost 6 bases to trimming and J lost 4 bases; unmatched junction nucleotides: 4. CDR3 DNA: TGCAGCGTCGCGGGACAGGGTTACGAGCAGTACTTC. This encodes CSVAGQGYEQYF.

This clonotype was recorded many times. The V call is TRBV29-1, the J call TRBJ2-4; tentative D call: TRBD2 (6 bases). The germline CDR1 and CDR2 sequences are SQVTM and ANQGSEA. The germline V and J ends were trimmed by 6 bases and 8 bases, with 11 bases remaining between them. The CDR3 length is 11 residues. This chain's CDR3 is CSVRGGDIQYF. Written as DNA, the CDR3 is TGCAGCGTAAGAGGAGGGGACATTCAGTACTTC.

This clonotype was seen a few times. The V gene is TRBV4-1, the J gene TRBJ2-3; either TRBD1 or TRBD2 may fit D (5 bases each). The CDR3 has 17 residues. Germline assignment: CDR1 MGHRA and CDR2 YSYEKL. Between the trimmed V and J ends, which lost 3 bases and 7 bases, there was a span of 23 bases. The CDR3 loop reads CASSHTDRLGVRNTQYF. CDR3 nucleotides: TGCGCCAGCAGCCATACCGACCGTTTGGGGGTCAGGAATACGCAGTATTTT.

The V call is TRBV7-3, the J call TRBJ2-3; TRBD2 matches at 14 bases. From germline, CDR1 is SGHTA and CDR2 FQGTGA. J gave up 5 bases and V 4 bases, and 5 bases lay outside the gene matches. The CDR3 is 16 residues long. CDR3 residues: CASSSGLAGEGDTQYF. CDR3 coding DNA: TGTGCCAGCAGCTCGGGACTAGCGGGAGAGGGAGATACGCAGTATTTT.

The CDR3 spells CSAYDPVGETQYF. The CDR3 DNA is TGCAGTGCTTACGACCCCGTAGGAGAGACCCAGTACTTC. This sequence joins TRBV20-1 and TRBJ2-5; D is unclear. V was pared by 5 bases and J by 4 bases, with 14 bases between. The CDR3 runs 13 residues. Per the germline V gene, CDR1 is DFQATT and CDR2 is SNEGSKA (reference sequence).